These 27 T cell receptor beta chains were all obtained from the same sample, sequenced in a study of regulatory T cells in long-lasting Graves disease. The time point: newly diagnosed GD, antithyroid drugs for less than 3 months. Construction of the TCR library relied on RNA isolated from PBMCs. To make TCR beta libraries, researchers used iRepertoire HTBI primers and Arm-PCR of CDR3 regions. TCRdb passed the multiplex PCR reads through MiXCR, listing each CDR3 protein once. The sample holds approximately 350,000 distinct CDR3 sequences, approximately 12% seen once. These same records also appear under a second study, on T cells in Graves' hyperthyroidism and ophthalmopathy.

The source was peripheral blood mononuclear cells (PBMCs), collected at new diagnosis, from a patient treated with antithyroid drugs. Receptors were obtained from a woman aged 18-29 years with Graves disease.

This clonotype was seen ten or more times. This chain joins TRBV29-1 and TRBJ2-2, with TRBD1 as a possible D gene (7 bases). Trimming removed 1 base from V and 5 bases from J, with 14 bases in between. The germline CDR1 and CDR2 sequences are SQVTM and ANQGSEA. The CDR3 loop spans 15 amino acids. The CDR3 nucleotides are TGCAGCGTTGAAGGTTACCAGGGGGGTACCGGGGAGCTGTTTTTT. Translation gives CSVEGYQGGTGELFF.

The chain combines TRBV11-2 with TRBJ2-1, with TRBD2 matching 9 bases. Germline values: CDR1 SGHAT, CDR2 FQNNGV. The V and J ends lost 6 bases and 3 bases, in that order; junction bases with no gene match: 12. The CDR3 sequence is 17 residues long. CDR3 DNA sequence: TGTGCCAGCAGTGAGGGTAGCGGGGGCCTCATCTACAATGAGCAGTTCTTC. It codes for CASSEGSGGLIYNEQFF.

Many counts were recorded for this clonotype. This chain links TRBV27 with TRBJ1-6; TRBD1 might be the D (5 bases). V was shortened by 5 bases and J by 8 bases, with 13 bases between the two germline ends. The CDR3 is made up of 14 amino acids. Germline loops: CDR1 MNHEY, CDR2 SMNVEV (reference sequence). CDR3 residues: CASSDKWGDSPLHF. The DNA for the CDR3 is TGTGCCAGCAGTGACAAGTGGGGGGATTCACCCCTCCACTTT.

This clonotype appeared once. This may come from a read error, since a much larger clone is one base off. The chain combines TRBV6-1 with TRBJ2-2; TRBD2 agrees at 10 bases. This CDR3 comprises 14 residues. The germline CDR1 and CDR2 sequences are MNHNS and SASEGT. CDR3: CASGTSGDTGGLFF. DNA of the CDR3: TGTGCCAGCGGCACTAGCGGGGACACCGGGGGGCTGTTTTTT.

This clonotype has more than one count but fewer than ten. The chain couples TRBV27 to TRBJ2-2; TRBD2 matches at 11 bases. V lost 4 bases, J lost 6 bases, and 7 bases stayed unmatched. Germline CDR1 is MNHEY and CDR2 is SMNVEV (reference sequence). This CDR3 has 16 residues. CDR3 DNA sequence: TGTGCCAGCAGTTCACCTAGCGGGGGGTCTGCCGGGGAGCTGTTTTTT. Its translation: CASSSPSGGSAGELFF.

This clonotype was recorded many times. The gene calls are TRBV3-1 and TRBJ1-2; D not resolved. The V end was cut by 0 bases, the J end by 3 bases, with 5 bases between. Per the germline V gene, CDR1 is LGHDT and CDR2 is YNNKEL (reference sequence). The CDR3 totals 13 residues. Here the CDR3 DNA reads TGTGCCAGCAGCCAAGAACTCTACTATGGCTACACCTTC. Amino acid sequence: CASSQELYYGYTF.

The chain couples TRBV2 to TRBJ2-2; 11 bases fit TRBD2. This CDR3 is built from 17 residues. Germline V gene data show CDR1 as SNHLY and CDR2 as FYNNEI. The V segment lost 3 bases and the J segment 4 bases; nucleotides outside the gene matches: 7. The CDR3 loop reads CASSEGSGGAGTGELFF. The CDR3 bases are TGTGCCAGCAGTGAGGGTAGCGGGGGGGCAGGCACCGGGGAGCTGTTTTTT.

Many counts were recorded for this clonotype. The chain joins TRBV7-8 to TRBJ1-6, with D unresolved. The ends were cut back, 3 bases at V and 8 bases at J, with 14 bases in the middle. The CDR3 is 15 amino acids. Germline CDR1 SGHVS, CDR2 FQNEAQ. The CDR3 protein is CASSLSGYLDSPLHF. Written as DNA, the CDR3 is TGTGCCAGCAGCTTGAGCGGGTATTTGGATTCACCCCTCCACTTT.

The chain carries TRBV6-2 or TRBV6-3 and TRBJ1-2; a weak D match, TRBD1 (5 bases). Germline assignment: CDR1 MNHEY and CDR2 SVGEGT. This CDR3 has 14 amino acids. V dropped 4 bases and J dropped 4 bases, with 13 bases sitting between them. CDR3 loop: CASSWGPPPYGYTF. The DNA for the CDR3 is TGTGCCAGCAGTTGGGGCCCTCCCCCCTATGGCTACACCTTC.

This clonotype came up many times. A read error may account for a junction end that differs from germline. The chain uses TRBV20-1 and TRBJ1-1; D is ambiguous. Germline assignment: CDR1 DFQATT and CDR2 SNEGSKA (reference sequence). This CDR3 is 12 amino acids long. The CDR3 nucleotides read TGCAGTGCTGGGCGGTCGAACACTGAAGCTCTCTTT. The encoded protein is CSAGRSNTEALF.

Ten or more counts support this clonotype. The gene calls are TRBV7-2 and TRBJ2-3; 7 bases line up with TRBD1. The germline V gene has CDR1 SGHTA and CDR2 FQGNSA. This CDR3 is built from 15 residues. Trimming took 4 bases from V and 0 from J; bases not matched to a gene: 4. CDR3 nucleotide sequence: TGTGCCAGCAGCTACCGGACAGGAAGCACAGATACGCAGTATTTT. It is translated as CASSYRTGSTDTQYF.

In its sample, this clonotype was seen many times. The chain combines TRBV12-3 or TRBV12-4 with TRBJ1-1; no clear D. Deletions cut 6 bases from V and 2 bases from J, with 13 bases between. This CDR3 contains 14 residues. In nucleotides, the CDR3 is TGTGCCAGCAGCCGTCGCCAGAAAAACACTGAAGCTTTCTTT. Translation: CASSRRQKNTEAFF.

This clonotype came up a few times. CDR3 sequence reads: CASSERRDSYNEQFF. The DNA for the CDR3 is TGTGCCAGCAGTGAAAGGAGGGATTCCTACAATGAGCAGTTCTTC. The chain combines TRBV6-1 with TRBJ2-1, with D possibly TRBD2 on 6 matching bases. CDR1 is MNHNS and CDR2 is SASEGT in the germline V gene. The CDR3 is 15 residues long. Trimming took off 2 bases at V and 1 base at J, with 9 bases between the two ends.

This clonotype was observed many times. CDR3: CASSESPDLNEQFF. CDR3 nucleotide sequence: TGTGCCAGCTCCGAGAGTCCAGACCTTAATGAGCAGTTCTTC. The V and J genes are TRBV6-4 and TRBJ2-5, with no clear D. The assigned J gene may be wrong: the sequence end matches TRBJ2-1 better. The CDR3 loop spans 14 amino acids. Germline V gene sequence: CDR1 MRHNA, CDR2 SNTAGT.

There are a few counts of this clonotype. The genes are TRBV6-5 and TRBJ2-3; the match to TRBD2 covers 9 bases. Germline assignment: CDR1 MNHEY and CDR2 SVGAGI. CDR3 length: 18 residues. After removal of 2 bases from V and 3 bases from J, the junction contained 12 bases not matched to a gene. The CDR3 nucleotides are TGTGCCAGCAGTTACACCGATCCCGTAGCGGGAGCGACAGATACGCAGTATTTT. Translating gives CASSYTDPVAGATDTQYF.

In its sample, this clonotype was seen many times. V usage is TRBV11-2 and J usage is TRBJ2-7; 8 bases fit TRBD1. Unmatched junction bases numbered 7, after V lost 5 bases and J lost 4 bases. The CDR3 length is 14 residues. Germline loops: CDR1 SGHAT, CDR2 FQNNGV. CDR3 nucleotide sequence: TGTGCCAGCAGCGTCTACAGGGGGTTGTACGAGCAGTACTTC. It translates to CASSVYRGLYEQYF.

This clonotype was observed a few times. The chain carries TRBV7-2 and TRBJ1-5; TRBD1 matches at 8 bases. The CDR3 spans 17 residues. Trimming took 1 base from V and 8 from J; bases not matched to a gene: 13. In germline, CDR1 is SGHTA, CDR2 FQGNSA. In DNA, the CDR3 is TGTGCCAGCAGCTTAGGGTTAGGACAGGGAATTCAGGAGCCCCAGCATTTT. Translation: CASSLGLGQGIQEPQHF.

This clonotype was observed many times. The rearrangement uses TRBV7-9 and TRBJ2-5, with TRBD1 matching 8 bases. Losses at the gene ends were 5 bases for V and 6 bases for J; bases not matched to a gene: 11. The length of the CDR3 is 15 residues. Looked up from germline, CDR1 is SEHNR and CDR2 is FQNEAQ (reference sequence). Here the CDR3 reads CASSRGQGASQTQYF. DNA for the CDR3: TGTGCCAGCAGCCGAGGACAGGGAGCTTCGCAGACCCAGTACTTC.

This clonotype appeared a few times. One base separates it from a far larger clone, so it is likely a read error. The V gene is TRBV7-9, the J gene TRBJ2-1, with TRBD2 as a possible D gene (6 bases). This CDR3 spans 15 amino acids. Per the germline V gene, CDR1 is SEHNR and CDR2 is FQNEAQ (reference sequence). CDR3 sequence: CASTEAGLLQETRYF. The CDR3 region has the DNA TGTGCCAGCACAGAGGCGGGACTTCTCCAAGAGACCCGGTACTTC.

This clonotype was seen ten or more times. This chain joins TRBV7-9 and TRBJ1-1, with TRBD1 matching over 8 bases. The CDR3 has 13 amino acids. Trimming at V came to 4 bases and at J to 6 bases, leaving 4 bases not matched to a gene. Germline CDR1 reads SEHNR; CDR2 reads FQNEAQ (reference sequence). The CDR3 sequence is CASSSTGEPEAFF. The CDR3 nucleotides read TGTGCCAGCAGCTCGACAGGGGAGCCTGAAGCTTTCTTT.

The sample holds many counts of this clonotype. CDR3 DNA sequence: TGTGCCAGCAGTTTATCCGTGGACCCTTTCTATGGCTACACCTTC. Translation: CASSLSVDPFYGYTF. This chain connects TRBV28 to TRBJ1-2; unclear D gene. With 1 base removed from V and 4 bases from J, the gap between germline ends came to 13 bases. Per the germline V gene, CDR1 is MDHEN and CDR2 is SYDVKM. This CDR3 spans 15 amino acids.

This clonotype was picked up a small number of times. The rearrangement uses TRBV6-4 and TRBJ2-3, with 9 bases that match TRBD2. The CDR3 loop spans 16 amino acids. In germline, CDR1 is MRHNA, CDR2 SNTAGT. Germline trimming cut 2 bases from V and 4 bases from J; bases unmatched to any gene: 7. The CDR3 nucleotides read TGTGCCAGCAGTGACCGCGATAGCGGGAGTGCAGATACGCAGTATTTT. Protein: CASSDRDSGSADTQYF.

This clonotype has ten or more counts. CDR3 in amino acids: CASSLEKGLRAFF. In DNA, the CDR3 is TGTGCCAGCAGCTTAGAGAAGGGTCTCCGGGCTTTCTTT. The chain employs TRBV7-2 and TRBJ1-1, with unresolved D. CDR1 and CDR2 from the germline V gene are SGHTA and FQGNSA. Trimming removed 1 base at V and 11 bases at J, with 14 bases between. The CDR3 runs to 13 residues.

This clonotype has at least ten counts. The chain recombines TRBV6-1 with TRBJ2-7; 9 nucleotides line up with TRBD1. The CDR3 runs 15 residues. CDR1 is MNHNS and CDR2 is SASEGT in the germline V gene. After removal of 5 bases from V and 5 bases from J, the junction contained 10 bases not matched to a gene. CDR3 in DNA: TGTGCCAGCAGTCCACCGGGACAGGGAATAGACGAGCAGTACTTC. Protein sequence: CASSPPGQGIDEQYF.

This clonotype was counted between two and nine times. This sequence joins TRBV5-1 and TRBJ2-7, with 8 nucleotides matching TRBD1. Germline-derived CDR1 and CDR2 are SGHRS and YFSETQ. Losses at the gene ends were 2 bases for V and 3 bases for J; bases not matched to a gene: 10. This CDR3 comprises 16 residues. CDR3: CASSLGMGQVVYEQYF. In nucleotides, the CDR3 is TGCGCCAGCAGCTTAGGAATGGGACAGGTAGTCTACGAGCAGTACTTC.

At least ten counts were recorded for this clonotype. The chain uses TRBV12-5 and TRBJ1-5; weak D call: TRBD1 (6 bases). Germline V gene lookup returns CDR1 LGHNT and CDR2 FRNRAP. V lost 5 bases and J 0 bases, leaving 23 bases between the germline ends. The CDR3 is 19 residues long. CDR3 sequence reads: CASGPARTEEYLSNQPQHF. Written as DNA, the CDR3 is TGTGCTAGTGGTCCAGCCCGGACAGAAGAATACCTTAGCAATCAGCCCCAGCATTTT.

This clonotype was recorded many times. CDR3 sequence (DNA): TGTGCCAGCAGCTTCTTGATGGAGACCCAGTACTTC. Residues: CASSFLMETQYF. This rearrangement joins TRBV7-9 to TRBJ2-5; D unresolved. Per the germline V gene, CDR1 is SEHNR and CDR2 is FQNEAQ (reference sequence). The V and J ends lost 3 bases and 5 bases respectively, with 7 bases between them. This CDR3 spans 12 amino acids.